This T cell receptor (beta chain) came from a study of T cell repertoires in cytomegalovirus infection. Study context: Public signatures in TCR beta pointed to CMV infection and matching HLA type.

Study-level results: Dominant in the ex vivo response were TCR beta clonotypes restricted by HLA-C and specific for CMV. CMV carriers with the relevant HLA were identified by cumulative public TCR beta family frequency.

From the reads, TCRdb called clonotypes with MiXCR, one entry per CDR3 protein. This table holds approximately 490,000 distinct CDR3 sequences, around 10% found once. V was cut by 0 bases and J by 3 bases, with 12 bases left in between. Germline CDR1 reads SEHNR; CDR2 reads FQNEAQ (reference sequence). The CDR3 contains 16 residues. There are many counts of this clonotype. What it binds is unknown. The clonotype comes from a human donor in good health (CMV status not recorded). Some clones in this sample may be carry-over from other donors' samples. Sample: PBMCs. V usage is TRBV7-9 and J usage is TRBJ1-5; TRBD1 might be the D (6 bases). The CDR3 loop is CASSLAGAAFNQPQHF. The CDR3, as DNA: TGTGCCAGCAGCTTAGCGGGGGCGGCTTTCAATCAGCCCCAGCATTTT.